The 20 T cell receptor beta chains reported below all come from one sample, sequenced in a study of T cell responses to AZD1222 COVID-19 vaccine. Measured with immunoSEQ multiplex PCR; TCRdb has only the in-frame clones, and not every one. Of 150,000 to 180,000 clones listed, roughly nine tenths are singletons. The material was peripheral blood, obtained on day 0 of AZD1222 vaccination. The receptor set was obtained from an adult in good health.

V usage is TRBV11-2 and J usage is TRBJ1-2; 8 bases are a match to TRBD1. With 5 bases clipped from V and 7 bases from J, the junction kept 24 bases outside the gene matches. From germline, CDR1 is SGHAT and CDR2 FQNNGV. The CDR3 totals 19 residues. This CDR3 is CASSPHGPDRVYRRGGYTF. CDR3 sequence (DNA): TGTGCCAGCAGCCCTCACGGGCCGGACAGGGTCTATCGGCGGGGTGGCTACACCTTC.

This rearrangement joins TRBV2 to TRBJ1-3; possibly TRBD1 for D (5 bases). Deletions cut 5 bases from V and 6 bases from J, with 17 bases between. From germline, CDR1 is SNHLY and CDR2 FYNNEI. This CDR3 region has 15 residues. CDR3 nucleotide sequence: TGTGCCAGCAGTACCCAGGGAGGGATTGAAAACACCATATATTTT. Protein: CASSTQGGIENTIYF.

This clone was detected once. V usage is TRBV5-4 and J usage is TRBJ2-2; 9 bases match TRBD1. V was clipped by 3 bases and J by 4 bases; unmatched bases: 7. The germline V gene has CDR1 SGHNT and CDR2 YYREEE (reference sequence). The CDR3 has 16 residues. As DNA, the CDR3 is TGTGCCAGCAGCTCCCGGGACAGGGTGTTCACCGGGGAGCTGTTTTTT. Protein product: CASSSRDRVFTGELFF.

The rearrangement joins TRBV4-2 to TRBJ2-5, with TRBD2 matching over 9 bases. Unmatched junction bases numbered 21, after V lost 3 bases and J lost 4 bases. Germline V gives CDR1 LGHNA, CDR2 YNFKEQ. The CDR3 extends over 20 amino acids. CDR3 sequence (DNA): TGTGCCAGCAGCCATAACCCTTGGGCTAGCGGGACCCCAGTAGGAGAGACCCAGTACTTC. This codes for CASSHNPWASGTPVGETQYF.

The rearrangement links TRBV10-3 to TRBJ1-1; D perhaps matches TRBD1 (5 bases). CDR3 length equals 14 residues. Germline-derived CDR1 and CDR2 are ENHRY and SYGVKD. The germline V and J ends were trimmed by 6 bases and 0 bases, with 11 bases remaining between them. The CDR3 protein is CAIRDIVMNTEAFF. For the CDR3, the DNA is TGTGCCATCAGGGACATCGTCATGAACACTGAAGCTTTCTTT.

V gene TRBV2 combines with J gene TRBJ2-3; 10 bases are shared with TRBD1. This CDR3 contains 15 residues. In germline, CDR1 is SNHLY, CDR2 FYNNEI. Trimming at V came to 8 bases and at J to 5 bases, leaving 10 bases not matched to a gene. The CDR3, as DNA: TGTGCCAGCTGCCGGGACAGGGGAAGGGGAGATACGCAGTATTTT. It translates to CASCRDRGRGDTQYF.

V usage is TRBV11-2 and J usage is TRBJ1-5, with 7 positions matching TRBD1. V lost 1 base, J lost 4 bases, and 7 bases stayed unmatched. The CDR3 is 16 residues long. The germline V gene has CDR1 SGHAT and CDR2 FQNNGV. The CDR3 loop is CASSLVSGTANQPQHF. The CDR3 region has the DNA TGTGCCAGCAGCTTAGTATCGGGGACAGCGAATCAGCCCCAGCATTTT.

The chain links TRBV5-4 to TRBJ2-3; 8 bases are shared with TRBD2. The CDR3 totals 15 residues. The J segment lost 2 bases and the V segment lost 0 bases, leaving 2 bases of the junction unmatched. CDR1 and CDR2 (germline): SGHNT, YYREEE (reference sequence). The CDR3 loop is CASSLAAGATDTQYF. The CDR3, as DNA: TGTGCCAGCAGCTTGGCAGCGGGAGCCACAGATACGCAGTATTTT.

The chain carries TRBV5-4 and TRBJ2-7; tentatively, D is TRBD1 or TRBD2 (6 bases each). The CDR3 extends over 14 amino acids. The V end lost 9 bases, the J end lost 9 bases, and 25 bases lay between the germline ends. Germline V lookup: CDR1 SGHNT, CDR2 YYREEE (reference sequence). CDR3: CATEGGQGRLTQYF. The CDR3, as DNA: TGTGCCACTGAAGGGGGGCAGGGGCGACTTACGCAGTACTTC.

The chain is built from TRBV27 and TRBJ1-5, with no clear D. The germline V and J ends were trimmed by 8 bases and 6 bases, with 23 bases remaining between them. The CDR3 is 16 residues long. Germline CDR1 is MNHEY and CDR2 is SMNVEV (reference sequence). The CDR3, as DNA: TGTGCCAGCCAAAGCTTGGACGGAGCGAGGCGTCAGCCCCAGCATTTT. It encodes CASQSLDGARRQPQHF.

A single count supports this clone. J is TRBJ1-1 and V is TRBV12-3 or TRBV12-4; D is unresolved. CDR3 length equals 11 residues. Trimming pared 6 bases from V and 11 bases from J, leaving 13 bases between. CDR3 nucleotides: TGTGCCAGCAGGGCAACACTGGAGGCTTTCTTT. It yields the protein CASRATLEAFF.

The chain joins TRBV18 to TRBJ2-1; D remains unclear. This CDR3 comprises 11 residues. Between the trimmed V and J ends, which lost 2 bases and 12 bases, there was a span of 8 bases. The germline V gene encodes CDR1 KGHSH and CDR2 LQKENI. CDR3 nucleotide sequence: TGTGCCAGCTCACCAGACTCCCGGCAGTTCTTC. Translating gives CASSPDSRQFF.

A single count supports this clone. This chain uses TRBV6-2 or TRBV6-3 with TRBJ1-2; TRBD1 aligns across 7 bases. CDR3 length: 15 amino acids. J was trimmed by 4 bases and V by 6 bases; bases with no gene match: 11. Germline V lookup: CDR1 MNHEY, CDR2 SVGEGT. The CDR3 DNA reads as TGTGCCAGCAGCCGAGGGGGCGGCGGGGGCTATGGCTACACCTTC. Protein: CASSRGGGGGYGYTF.

The chain couples TRBV30 to TRBJ1-2; D not certain. Germline values: CDR1 GTSNPN, CDR2 SVGIG (reference sequence). The CDR3 sequence is 12 residues long. V was shortened by 3 bases and J by 8 bases, with 13 bases between the two germline ends. CDR3 DNA: TGTGCCTGGAGGCCCTTCGTCGGAGGCTACACCTTC. Amino acid sequence: CAWRPFVGGYTF. Complete variable domain (other parts from reference TRBV30 and TRBJ1-2): SQTIHQWPATLVQPVGSPLSLECTVEGTSNPNLYWYRQAAGRGLQLLFYSVGIGQISSEVPQNLSASRPQDRQFILSSKKLLLSDSGFYLCAWRPFVGGYTFGSGTRLTVV.

The genes are TRBV14 and TRBJ1-1; TRBD1 matches at 9 bases. From germline, CDR1 is SGHDN and CDR2 FVKESK. The junction had 7 bases not matched to a gene; V was cut back by 3 bases and J by 8 bases. This CDR3 is 14 amino acids long. The CDR3: CASSHNTGGREAFF. CDR3 coding DNA: TGTGCCAGCAGCCATAATACAGGGGGCAGAGAAGCTTTCTTT. The whole variable domain, remainder taken from reference TRBV14 and TRBJ1-1, is EAGVTQFPSHSVIEKGQTVTLRCDPISGHDNLYWYRRVMGKEIKFLLHFVKESKQDESGMPNNRFLAERTGGTYSTLKVQPAELEDSGVYFCASSHNTGGREAFFGQGTRLTVV.

CDR3 protein: CASTPGQGYTDTQYF. CDR3 DNA: TGTGCCAGCACTCCCGGACAAGGATACACAGATACGCAGTATTTT. This chain links TRBV7-3 with TRBJ2-3; a possible D gene is TRBD1 (5 bases). The CDR3 is 15 amino acids. Germline assignment: CDR1 SGHTA and CDR2 FQGTGA. V was clipped by 7 bases and J by 2 bases, with 16 bases between them.

This chain links TRBV7-9 with TRBJ2-7; D is unresolved. This CDR3 comprises 12 residues. V lost 0 bases to trimming and J lost 10 bases, with 10 bases between them. Germline values: CDR1 SEHNR, CDR2 FQNEAQ (reference sequence). The CDR3 region is CASSLAISIQYF. The CDR3 DNA reads TGTGCCAGCAGCTTAGCGATTTCCATACAGTACTTC.

The V gene is TRBV18, the J gene TRBJ1-1, with D hard to call. This CDR3 region has 14 residues. V lost 8 bases to trimming and J lost 2 bases, with 15 bases between them. The germline V gene encodes CDR1 KGHSH and CDR2 LQKENI. CDR3 nucleotide sequence: TGTGCCAGCGCTATTAAGGCAGAAAACACTGAAGCTTTCTTT. It is translated as CASAIKAENTEAFF.

The V and J genes are TRBV5-4 and TRBJ2-5, with D unclear. This CDR3 region has 14 residues. Germline CDR1 is SGHNT and CDR2 is YYREEE (reference sequence). Between the trimmed V and J ends, which lost 0 bases and 5 bases, there was a span of 11 bases. The CDR3 here is CASSLGGLRETQYF. The DNA for the CDR3 is TGTGCCAGCAGCTTGGGGGGTTTACGGGAGACCCAGTACTTC.

The chain employs TRBV5-1 and TRBJ2-1, with D tentatively TRBD2 (5 bases). V gave up 2 bases and J gave up 5 bases, with 5 bases separating them. This CDR3 region has 12 residues. The germline gives CDR1 SGHRS, CDR2 YFSETQ. This CDR3 is CASSLLDNEQFF. The CDR3 DNA follows: TGCGCCAGCAGCTTACTAGACAATGAGCAGTTCTTC.